The entry that follows covers one TCR beta chain sequence. Antigen specificity is unknown. Germline V CDR1 and CDR2: MNHEY, SMNVEV (reference sequence). V shed 5 bases and J 7 bases; nucleotides not matched to a gene: 9. The CDR3 runs to 15 residues. There were at least 5 micrograms of total RNA extracted from every sample. This entry comes from a study of blood T cells in healthy people across ages. It was with a sample-barcoded 5' primer and a J-beta primer mix that a second PCR of about 7 to 12 cycles was run. MiXCR was run by TCRdb on the 5' RACE reads, yielding one entry per CDR3 protein. The data show 1.5 million to 2 million distinct CDR3 sequences, roughly 32% seen once. Study conclusions and caveats: TCR beta diversity, measured per million T cells, fell in a roughly linear way with age.

The sequencing sample was made of blood. This receptor was identified in a woman aged 30 to 39 in good health. The chain couples TRBV27 to TRBJ2-5, with 11 bases fitting TRBD2. This CDR3 is CASSPVTSGSGTQYF. As DNA, the CDR3 is TGTGCCAGCAGTCCAGTCACTAGCGGGAGCGGGACCCAGTACTTC.